This T cell receptor beta chain came from a study of T cells in Graves' hyperthyroidism and ophthalmopathy. Points from the study as a whole: Patients with ophthalmopathy were separated from those with stable hyperthyroidism by a 13 V-J model.

Reasons for excluding patients were uncontrolled infection, other autoimmune disease, pregnancy or lactation. The CDR3 extends over 14 amino acids. Germline V lookup: CDR1 MDHEN, CDR2 SYDVKM. Trimming left V 8 bases short and J 5 bases short, with 19 bases between. This clonotype was seen at least ten times. The antigen is unknown. What was amplified from RNA transcripts were TCR beta CDR3 regions. In the first-round RT-PCR of the TCR CDR3, the HTBI primer set was used. TCRdb used MiXCR to reprocess the multiplex PCR reads, holding one entry per CDR3 protein. This sample carries 500,000 or so distinct CDR3 sequences, 15% to 20% of them seen once, and the ten largest clones take 25% to 35%.

The sample was blood. The sequence derives from a woman in her 30s with Graves' ophthalmopathy. The chain has TRBV28 and TRBJ2-7; possibly TRBD1 for D (5 bases). The CDR3 protein is CASFRGRAGDEQYF. The CDR3 nucleotides are TGTGCCAGCTTCCGCGGCAGGGCCGGCGACGAGCAGTACTTC.